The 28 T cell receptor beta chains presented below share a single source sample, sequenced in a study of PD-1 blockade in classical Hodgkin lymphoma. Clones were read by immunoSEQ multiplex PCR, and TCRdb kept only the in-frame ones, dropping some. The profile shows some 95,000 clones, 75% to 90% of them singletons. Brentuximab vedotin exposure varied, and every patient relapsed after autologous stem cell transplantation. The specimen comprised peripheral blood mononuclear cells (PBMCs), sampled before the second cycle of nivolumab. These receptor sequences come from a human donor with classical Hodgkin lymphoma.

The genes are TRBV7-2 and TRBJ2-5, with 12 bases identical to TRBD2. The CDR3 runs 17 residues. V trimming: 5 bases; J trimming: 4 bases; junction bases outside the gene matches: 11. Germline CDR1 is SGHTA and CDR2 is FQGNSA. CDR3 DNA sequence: TGTGCCAGCAGCCCAGACCTAGCGGGGGGGAGAAGAGAGACCCAGTACTTC. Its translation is CASSPDLAGGRRETQYF.

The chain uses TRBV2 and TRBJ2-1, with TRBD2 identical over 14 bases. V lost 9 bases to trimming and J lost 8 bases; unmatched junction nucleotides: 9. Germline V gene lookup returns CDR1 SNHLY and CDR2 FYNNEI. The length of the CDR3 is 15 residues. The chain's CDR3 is CARPGTSGSDHEQFF. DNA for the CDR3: TGTGCCAGGCCTGGGACTAGCGGGAGTGATCATGAGCAGTTCTTC.

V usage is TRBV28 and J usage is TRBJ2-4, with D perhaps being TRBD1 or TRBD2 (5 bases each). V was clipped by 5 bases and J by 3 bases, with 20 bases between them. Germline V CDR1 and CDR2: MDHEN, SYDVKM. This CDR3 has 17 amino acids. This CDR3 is CASSPGPFLSDKNIQYF. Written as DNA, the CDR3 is TGTGCCAGCAGTCCGGGGCCGTTCTTATCGGACAAAAACATTCAGTACTTC.

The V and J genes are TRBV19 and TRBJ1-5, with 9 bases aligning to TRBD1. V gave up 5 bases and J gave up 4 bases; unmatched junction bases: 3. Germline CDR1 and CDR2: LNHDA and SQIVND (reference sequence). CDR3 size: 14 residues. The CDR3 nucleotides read TGTGCCAGTAGTGGGACAGGGCGTAATCAGCCCCAGCATTTT. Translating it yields CASSGTGRNQPQHF.

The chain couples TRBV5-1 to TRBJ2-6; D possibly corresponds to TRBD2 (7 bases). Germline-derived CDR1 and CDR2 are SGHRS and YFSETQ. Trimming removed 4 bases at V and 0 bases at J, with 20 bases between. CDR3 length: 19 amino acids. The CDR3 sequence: CASSREEQGLLSGANVLTF. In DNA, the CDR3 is TGCGCCAGCAGCCGGGAGGAACAGGGCCTTCTCTCTGGGGCCAACGTCCTGACTTTC.

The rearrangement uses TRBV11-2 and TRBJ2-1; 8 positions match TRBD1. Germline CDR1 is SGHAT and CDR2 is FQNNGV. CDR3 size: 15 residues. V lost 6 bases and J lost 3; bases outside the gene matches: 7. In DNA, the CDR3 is TGTGCCAGCAGACCACCCGGGACAGGCTACAATGAGCAGTTCTTC. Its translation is CASRPPGTGYNEQFF.

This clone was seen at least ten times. The CDR3 here is CASSARGAFNEKLFF. The DNA of the CDR3 is TGTGCCAGTAGTGCCCGGGGGGCCTTTAATGAAAAACTGTTTTTT. The chain recombines TRBV19 with TRBJ1-4, with D maybe TRBD1 (6 bases). The germline V gene encodes CDR1 LNHDA and CDR2 SQIVND (reference sequence). The CDR3 sequence is 15 residues long. The V end was cut by 5 bases, the J end by 4 bases, with 14 bases between. The full variable domain, completed using reference TRBV19 and TRBJ1-4, is DGGITQSPKYLFRKEGQNVTLSCEQNLNHDAMYWYRQDPGQGLRLIYYSQIVNDFQKGDIAEGYSVSREKKESFPLTVTSAQKNPTAFYLCASSARGAFNEKLFFGSGTQLSVL.

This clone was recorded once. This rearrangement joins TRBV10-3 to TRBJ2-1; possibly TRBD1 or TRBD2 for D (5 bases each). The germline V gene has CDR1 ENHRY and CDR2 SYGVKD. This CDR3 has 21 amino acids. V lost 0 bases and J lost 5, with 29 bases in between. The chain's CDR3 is CAISESIGDGTANWRDNEQFF. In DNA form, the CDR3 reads TGTGCCATCAGTGAGTCGATTGGGGACGGAACCGCCAATTGGCGGGACAATGAGCAGTTCTTC.

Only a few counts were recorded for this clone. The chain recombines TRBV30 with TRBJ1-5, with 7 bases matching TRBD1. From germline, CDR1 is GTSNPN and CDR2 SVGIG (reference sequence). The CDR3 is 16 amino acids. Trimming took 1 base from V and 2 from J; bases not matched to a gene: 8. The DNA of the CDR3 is TGTGCCTGGAGTGCAGGGACAGCTTCGGGCAATCAGCCCCAGCATTTT. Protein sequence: CAWSAGTASGNQPQHF.

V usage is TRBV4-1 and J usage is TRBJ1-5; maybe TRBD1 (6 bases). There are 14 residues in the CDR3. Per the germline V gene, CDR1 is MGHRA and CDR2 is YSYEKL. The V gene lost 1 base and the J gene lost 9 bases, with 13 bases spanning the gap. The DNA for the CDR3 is TGCGCCAGCAGCCAAGTAACCGCGGGGGCGCCCCAGCATTTT. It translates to CASSQVTAGAPQHF.

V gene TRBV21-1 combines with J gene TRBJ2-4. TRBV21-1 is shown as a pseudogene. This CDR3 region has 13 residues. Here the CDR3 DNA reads TGTGCCAGCAGCAAAAGGGTAGAAAACATTCAGTACTTC. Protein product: CASSKRVENIQYF.

The CDR3 DNA follows: TGTGCCAGCAGCTTACGGGACAGGGGCTTCGGGAACGCCTACGAGCAGTACTTC. Amino acids: CASSLRDRGFGNAYEQYF. The chain has TRBV11-2 and TRBJ2-7; 10 positions agree with TRBD1. Germline lookup yields CDR1 SGHAT and CDR2 FQNNGV. The V segment lost 2 bases and the J segment 2 bases; nucleotides outside the gene matches: 12. CDR3 length: 18 amino acids. Looking up the rest from reference TRBV11-2 and TRBJ2-7 gives the full variable domain: EAGVAQSPRYKIIEKRQSVAFWCNPISGHATLYWYQQILGQGPKLLIQFQNNGVVDDSQLPKDRFSAERLKGVDSTLKIQPAKLEDSAVYLCASSLRDRGFGNAYEQYFGPGTRLTVT.

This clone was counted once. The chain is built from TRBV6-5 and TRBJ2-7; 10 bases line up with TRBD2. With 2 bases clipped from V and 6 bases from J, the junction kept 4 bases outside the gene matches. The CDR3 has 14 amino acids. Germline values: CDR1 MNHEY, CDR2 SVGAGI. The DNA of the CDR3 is TGTGCCAGCAGTTACGGGACTAGCGTCCCCGAGCAGTACTTC. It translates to CASSYGTSVPEQYF.

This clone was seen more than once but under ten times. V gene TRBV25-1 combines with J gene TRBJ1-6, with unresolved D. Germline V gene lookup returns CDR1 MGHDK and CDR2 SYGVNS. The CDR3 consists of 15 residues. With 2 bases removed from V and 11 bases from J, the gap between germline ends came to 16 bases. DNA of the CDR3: TGTGCCAGCAGTGAAGGGAGGGAGGGTAGGACACCCCTCCACTTT. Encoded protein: CASSEGREGRTPLHF.

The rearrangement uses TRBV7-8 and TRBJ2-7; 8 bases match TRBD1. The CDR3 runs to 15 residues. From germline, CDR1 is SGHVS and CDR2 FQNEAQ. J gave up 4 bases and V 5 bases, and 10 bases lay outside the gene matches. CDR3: CASSPGQGNLYEQYF. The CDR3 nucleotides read TGTGCCAGCAGCCCCGGACAGGGTAACTTGTACGAGCAGTACTTC. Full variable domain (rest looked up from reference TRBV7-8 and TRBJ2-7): GAGVSQSPRYKVAKRGQDVALRCDPISGHVSLFWYQQALGQGPEFLTYFQNEAQLDKSGLPSDRFFAERPEGSVSTLKIQRTQQEDSAVYLCASSPGQGNLYEQYFGPGTRLTVT.

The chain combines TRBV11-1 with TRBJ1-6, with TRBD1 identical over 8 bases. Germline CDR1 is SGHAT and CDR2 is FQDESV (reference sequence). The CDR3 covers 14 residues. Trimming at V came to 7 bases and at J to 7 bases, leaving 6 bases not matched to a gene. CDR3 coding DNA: TGTGCCAGCACCTCCGGGACAGGAAATTCACCCCTCCACTTT. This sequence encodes CASTSGTGNSPLHF.

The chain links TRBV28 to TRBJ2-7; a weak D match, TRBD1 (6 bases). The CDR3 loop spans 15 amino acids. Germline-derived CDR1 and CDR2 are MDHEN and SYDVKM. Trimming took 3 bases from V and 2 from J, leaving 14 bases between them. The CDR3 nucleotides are TGTGCCAGCAGTTTTTTGGGGGCAGGTACCTACGAGCAGTACTTC. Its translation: CASSFLGAGTYEQYF.

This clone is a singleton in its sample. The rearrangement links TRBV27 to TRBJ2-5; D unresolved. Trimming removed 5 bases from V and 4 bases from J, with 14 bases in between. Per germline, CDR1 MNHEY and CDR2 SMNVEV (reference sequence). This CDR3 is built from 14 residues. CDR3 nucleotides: TGTGCCAGCAGTCCGAAGACATGGGGAGAGACCCAGTACTTC. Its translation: CASSPKTWGETQYF.

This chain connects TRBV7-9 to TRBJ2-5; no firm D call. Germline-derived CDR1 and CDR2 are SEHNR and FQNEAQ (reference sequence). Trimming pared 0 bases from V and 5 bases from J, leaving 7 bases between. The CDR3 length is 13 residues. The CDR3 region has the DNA TGTGCCAGCAGCTTAGCAGGTGACGAGACCCAGTACTTC. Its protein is CASSLAGDETQYF.

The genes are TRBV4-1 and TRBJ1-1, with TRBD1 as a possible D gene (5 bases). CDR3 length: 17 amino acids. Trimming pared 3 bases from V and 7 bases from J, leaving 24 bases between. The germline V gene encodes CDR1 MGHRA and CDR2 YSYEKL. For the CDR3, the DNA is TGCGCCAGCAGCCATCTTTTCCCGAGACAGCCAACAAATGAAGCTTTCTTT. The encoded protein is CASSHLFPRQPTNEAFF.

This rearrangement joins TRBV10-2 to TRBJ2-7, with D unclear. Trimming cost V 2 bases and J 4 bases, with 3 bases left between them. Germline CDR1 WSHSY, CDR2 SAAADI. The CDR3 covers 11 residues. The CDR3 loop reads CASSEPYEQYF. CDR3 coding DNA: TGCGCCAGCAGTGAGCCTTACGAGCAGTACTTC.

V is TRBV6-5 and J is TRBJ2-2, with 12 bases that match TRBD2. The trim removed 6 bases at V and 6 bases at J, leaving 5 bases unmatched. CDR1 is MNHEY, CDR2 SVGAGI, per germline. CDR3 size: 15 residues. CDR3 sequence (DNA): TGTGCCAGCAGGGGTCTAGCGGGAGGGCCCGGGGAGCTGTTTTTT. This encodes CASRGLAGGPGELFF.

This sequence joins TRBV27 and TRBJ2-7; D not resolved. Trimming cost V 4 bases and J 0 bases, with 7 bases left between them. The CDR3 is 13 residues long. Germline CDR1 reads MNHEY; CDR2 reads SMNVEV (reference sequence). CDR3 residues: CASSYGPSYEQYF. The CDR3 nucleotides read TGTGCCAGCAGTTACGGACCCTCCTACGAGCAGTACTTC.

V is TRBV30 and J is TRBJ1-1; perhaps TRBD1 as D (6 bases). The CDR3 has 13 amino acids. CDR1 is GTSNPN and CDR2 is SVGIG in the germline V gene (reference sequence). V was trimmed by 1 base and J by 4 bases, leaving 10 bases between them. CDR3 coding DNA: TGTGCCTGGAGTGCCAGGGGAATCACTGAAGCTTTCTTT. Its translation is CAWSARGITEAFF.

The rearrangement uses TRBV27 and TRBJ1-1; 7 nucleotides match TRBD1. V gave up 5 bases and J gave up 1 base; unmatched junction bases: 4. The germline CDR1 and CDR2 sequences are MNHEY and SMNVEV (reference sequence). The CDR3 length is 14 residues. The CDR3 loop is CASSPRTGNTEAFF. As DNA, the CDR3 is TGTGCCAGCAGTCCAAGGACAGGGAACACTGAAGCTTTCTTT.

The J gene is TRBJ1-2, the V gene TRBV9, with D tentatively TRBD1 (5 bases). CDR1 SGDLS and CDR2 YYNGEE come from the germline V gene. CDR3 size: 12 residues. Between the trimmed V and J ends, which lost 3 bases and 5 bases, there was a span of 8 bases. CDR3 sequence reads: CASSATGYGYTF. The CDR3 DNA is TGTGCCAGCAGCGCAACAGGATATGGCTACACCTTC.

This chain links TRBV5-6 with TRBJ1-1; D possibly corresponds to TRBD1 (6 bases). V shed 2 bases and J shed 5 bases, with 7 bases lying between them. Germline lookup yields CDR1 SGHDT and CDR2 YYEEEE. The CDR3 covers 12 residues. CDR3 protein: CASSFRGTEAFF. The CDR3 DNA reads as TGTGCCAGCAGCTTCAGGGGTACTGAAGCTTTCTTT.

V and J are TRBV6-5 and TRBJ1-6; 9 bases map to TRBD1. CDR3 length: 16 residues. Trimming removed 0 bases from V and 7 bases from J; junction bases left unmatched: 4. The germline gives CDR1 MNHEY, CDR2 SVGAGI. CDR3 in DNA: TGTGCCAGCAGTTACTCCCTAACAGGGGGCAATTCACCCCTCCACTTT. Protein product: CASSYSLTGGNSPLHF.